This T cell receptor beta chain comes out of a study of cytomegalovirus exposure and HLA in healthy donors. The V end lost 1 base, the J end lost 4 bases, and 4 bases lay between the germline ends. Germline CDR1 reads SGHRS; CDR2 reads YFSETQ. The CDR3 runs 12 residues. Both 60 Vbeta primers and 13 Jbeta primers went into the PCR. The data were produced by immunoSEQ multiplex PCR, yet TCRdb's version contains in-frame clones alone and is incomplete. The sample lists hundreds of thousands of clones, about three quarters occurring once. Remarks on this clone: The antigen is unknown.

General study results and limits: Productive rates of about 87% or about 30% were seen for most TCR beta V segments in an earlier analysis. In a later analysis, compared with equally common non-associated chains, HLA-associated beta chains were more expanded. A missense DCLRE1C variant was associated with V- and J-gene trimming of TCR beta chains in a later analysis, and an independent cohort replicated the association.

Sequencing was performed on PBMCs. The TCR was taken from a man between 40 and 49 years old in good health and CMV-seronegative. The gene calls are TRBV5-1 and TRBJ2-3; unclear D gene. The CDR3 region has the DNA TGCGCCAGCAGCTTGCCGTCAGATACGCAGTATTTT. As protein: CASSLPSDTQYF.